This T cell receptor (beta chain) was found in a study of T cell responses to AZD1222 COVID-19 vaccine. Findings and limits, study-wide: After two AZD1222 doses, spike-specific TCR breadth and depth rose versus day 0. Repertoires in all cases were sampled only once the peak T cell response had passed. Just 6 or 7 AZD1222 recipients were seropositive at baseline.

This clone was seen more than once but under ten times. Its antigen remains unidentified. Sequencing used immunoSEQ multiplex PCR; TCRdb keeps in-frame clones, though not all of them. The repertoire holds 50,000 or so clones, with approximately 90% as singletons. This specimen consisted of peripheral blood, obtained 28 days after the second AZD1222 dose. The sequence derives from an adult who received the AZD1222 COVID-19 vaccine.

CDR3 nucleotide sequence: TGTGCCAGCAGTATGACTAGCGGGGGCCAAGAGACCCAGTACTTC. Protein: CASSMTSGGQETQYF. V is TRBV6-4 and J is TRBJ2-5; 12 bases line up with TRBD2. CDR3 length: 15 amino acids. The ends lost 5 bases at V and 1 base at J; junction bases unmatched: 2. Germline V gives CDR1 MRHNA, CDR2 SNTAGT.